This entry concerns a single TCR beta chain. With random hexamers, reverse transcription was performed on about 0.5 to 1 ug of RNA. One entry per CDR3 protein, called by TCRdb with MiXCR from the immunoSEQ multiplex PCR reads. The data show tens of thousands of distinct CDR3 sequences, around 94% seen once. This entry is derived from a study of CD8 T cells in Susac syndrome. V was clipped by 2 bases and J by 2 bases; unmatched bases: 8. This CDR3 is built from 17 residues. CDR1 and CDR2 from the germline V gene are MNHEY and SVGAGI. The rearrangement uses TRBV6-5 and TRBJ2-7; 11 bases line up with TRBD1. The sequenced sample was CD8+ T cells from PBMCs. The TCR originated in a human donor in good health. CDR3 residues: CASSYEAPGQGAYEQYV. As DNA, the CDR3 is TGTGCCAGCAGTTACGAGGCACCGGGACAGGGGGCCTACGAGCAGTACGTC.